The rows below give T cell receptor beta chains drawn from one sample of a study of long-term antiretroviral therapy in people with HIV. The repertoire was sequenced with immunoSEQ multiplex PCR; TCRdb's copy has only in-frame clones and lacks some. The data contain about 37,000 clones, 80% to 85% of them singletons. Sample: unsorted PBMCs, taken 1 year after starting antiretroviral therapy. These TCRs come from a man younger than 30 with HIV. CDR3s include the opening cysteine and the closing phenylalanine or tryptophan.

TRBJ1-1 | TRBV13 | CASSSYRGIYVNTEAFF
TRBJ1-1 | TRBV11-2 | CASSARGGVSEAFF
TRBJ2-3 | TRBV7-2 | CASSPGTSGSTDTQYF
TRBJ1-6 | TRBV13 | CASSLRQVNSPLHF
TRBJ2-7 | TRBV11-3 | CASSDPNDRSSYEQYF
TRBJ2-1 | TRBV7-6 | CASSLLGNSNEQFF
TRBJ1-1 | TRBV5-1 | CASSYASPALGHLNTEAFF
TRBJ2-7 | TRBV4-1 | CASSHGKGYEQYF
TRBJ2-5 | TRBV14 | CASSHPGQGETQYF
TRBJ1-2 | TRBV11-2 | CACTAITGPNYGYTF
TRBJ1-1 | TRBV2 | CASSEAGGLSTEAFF
TRBJ2-7 | TRBV28 | CASRSKDRGPGYEQYF
TRBJ1-1 | TRBV6-5 | CASSYPRDDPEAFF
TRBJ1-1 | TRBV5-5 | CASSLLPGAVNTEAFF
TRBJ2-2 | TRBV5-1 | CASSLGLSSGELFF
TRBJ2-1 | TRBV5-5 | CASSWGTGETYNEQFF
TRBJ2-7 | TRBV5-1 | CASSVAPGTVSYEQYF
TRBJ2-7 | TRBV11-3 | CASSSGIEQYF
TRBJ2-7 | TRBV21-1 | CASSTFGRYEQYF
TRBJ2-3 | TRBV5-1 | CASSLRSDSTDTQYF
TRBJ2-2 | TRBV11-3 | CASSSTGSGELFF
TRBJ1-1 | TRBV9 | CASSPRRGTEAFF
TRBJ2-3 | TRBV7-9 | CASSTTSGPRTDTQYF
TRBJ2-7 | TRBV5-1 | CASSLKGDYEQYF
TRBJ2-1 | TRBV5-1 | CASSFSEAAYNEQFF
TRBJ1-2 | TRBV27 | CASRGQGYGYTF
TRBJ2-1 | TRBV9 | CASSVRDVYYNEQFF
TRBJ1-2 | TRBV5-1 | CASSLQDHYGYTF
TRBJ2-7 | TRBV12-5 | CASGLNGQGAYEQYF
TRBJ2-7 | TRBV2 | CASRRDQSSYEQYF
TRBJ1-1 | TRBV5-3 | CARSVSGTDEAFF
TRBJ2-3 | TRBV27 | CASSPEGLVTDTQYF
TRBJ2-1 | TRBV7-2 | CASSFDDRGQYNEQFF
TRBJ2-7 | TRBV19 | CASRIASGSFNEQYF
TRBJ2-7 | TRBV4-3 | CASSPSGGAAEVDF
TRBJ2-7 | TRBV5-1 | CASSPLAPSYEQYF
TRBJ2-7 | TRBV4-1 | CASSQDMGVDEQYF
TRBJ2-1 | TRBV27 | CASSRQINEQFF
TRBJ2-7 | TRBV19 | CACTYKREGKEQYF
TRBJ2-3 | TRBV4-3 | CASSQDQGSDTQYF
TRBJ2-2 | TRBV5-4 | CASSLSGELFF
TRBJ2-3 | TRBV27 | CASAGFWGQYF
TRBJ2-7 | TRBV29-1 | CSVLSYEQYF
TRBJ2-1 | TRBV19 | CASRADREGYNEQFF
TRBJ1-4 | TRBV28 | CASSLAGSIVTNEKLFF
TRBJ2-7 | TRBV5-1 | CASSLDRASPYEQYF
TRBJ1-1 | TRBV29-1 | CSVPGNPGTEAFF